The T cell receptor beta chain described here comes from a study of cytomegalovirus exposure and HLA in healthy donors. Study-wide background: The same platform was used for the 110 or so validation repertoires and the roughly 730 first-cohort repertoires, a later analysis reported.

Germline V gives CDR1 SGHKS, CDR2 YYEKEE (reference sequence). V shed 2 bases, J shed 2 bases, and the junction held 2 bases outside the gene matches. The CDR3 is 15 amino acids. Note on this clone: The antigen is undetermined.

The repertoire was sequenced with immunoSEQ multiplex PCR; TCRdb's copy has only in-frame clones and lacks some. Here the sample spans roughly 130,000 clones, about nine tenths being singletons. Study-level results: Reported results showed that the classifier diagnosed cytomegalovirus status with high specificity and sensitivity.

The chain recombines TRBV5-5 with TRBJ1-3, with 9 bases identical to TRBD1. Sequencing used PBMCs. The source of this sequence is a man aged 25 to 40 in good health and CMV-seronegative. This CDR3 reads CASSLQGATGNTIYF. DNA of the CDR3: TGTGCCAGCAGCTTACAGGGGGCAACTGGAAACACCATATATTTT. Combining the CDR3 with reference TRBV5-5 and TRBJ1-3 gives the whole variable domain DAGVTQSPTHLIKTRGQQVTLRCSPISGHKSVSWYQQVLGQGPQFIFQYYEKEERGRGNFPDRFSARQFPNYSSELNVNALLLGDSALYLCASSLQGATGNTIYFGEGSWLTVV.